The next 14 T cell receptor beta chains were all read from a single sample in a study of early T cells in non-severe SARS-CoV-2 infection. TCRdb re-derived calls from the 5' RACE reads in MiXCR, one entry per CDR3 protein. The table lists some 59,000 distinct CDR3 sequences, around 10% of them singletons. Sample: whole blood, taken at baseline. Receptors originate from an adult who was a healthcare worker with PCR-confirmed SARS-CoV-2 infection or an uninfected control (not recorded which).

This clonotype turned up a few times. The chain combines TRBV11-2 with TRBJ2-3; D is unclear. The CDR3 runs 15 residues. V lost 2 bases and J lost 2, with 11 bases in between. Germline loops: CDR1 SGHAT, CDR2 FQNNGV. The CDR3 here is CASSLPYDPTDTQYF. The CDR3 bases are TGTGCCAGCAGCTTACCCTATGACCCCACAGATACGCAGTATTTT.

This clonotype was counted a few times. J is TRBJ2-6 and V is TRBV11-3; 11 bases are shared with TRBD1. The CDR3 loop spans 17 amino acids. Germline V gene lookup returns CDR1 SGHNT and CDR2 YENEEA. Trimming removed 5 bases from V and 4 bases from J; junction bases left unmatched: 7. CDR3 region: CASSKGQGAKGANVLTF. The CDR3 DNA reads as TGTGCCAGCAGCAAAGGACAGGGGGCGAAAGGGGCCAACGTCCTGACTTTC.

The chain is built from TRBV19 and TRBJ2-1; 11 nucleotides agree with TRBD2. J gave up 7 bases and V 4 bases, and 9 bases lay outside the gene matches. The CDR3 has 16 residues. Germline V CDR1 and CDR2: LNHDA, SQIVND (reference sequence). The CDR3 region has the DNA TGTGCCAGTAGTAGCCCCGTGGCTAGCGGGGGGAATGAGCAGTTCTTC. Translation gives CASSSPVASGGNEQFF.

V gene TRBV5-5 combines with J gene TRBJ1-1; D call uncertain. V was pared by 0 bases and J by 2 bases, with 17 bases between. The germline CDR1 and CDR2 sequences are SGHKS and YYEKEE (reference sequence). The CDR3 has 17 residues. CDR3 coding DNA: TGTGCCAGCAGCTTGGCACTATATTCGTTAAAAAACACTGAAGCTTTCTTT. This sequence encodes CASSLALYSLKNTEAFF.

This clonotype was seen ten or more times. The V and J genes are TRBV12-3 or TRBV12-4 and TRBJ2-2, with D uncertain. The CDR3 totals 14 residues. The V end was cut by 2 bases, the J end by 2 bases, with 6 bases between. The CDR3 reads CASSLNSNTGELFF. CDR3 DNA: TGTGCCAGCAGTTTAAACAGTAACACCGGGGAGCTGTTTTTT.

This clonotype was counted only a few times. The chain recombines TRBV12-3 or TRBV12-4 with TRBJ2-2; TRBD1 is a possible D gene (6 bases). The CDR3 loop spans 17 amino acids. Trimming took 4 bases from V and 4 from J, leaving 19 bases between them. The DNA for the CDR3 is TGTGCCAGCAGTTCAATCTCGACCCCAGGGGCCACCGGGGAGCTGTTTTTT. It translates to CASSSISTPGATGELFF.

This clonotype showed up just a few times. The chain is built from TRBV4-2 and TRBJ2-3; D not resolved. V was cut by 0 bases and J by 5 bases, with 12 bases left in between. Germline V gives CDR1 LGHNA, CDR2 YNFKEQ. This CDR3 has 15 residues. In nucleotides, the CDR3 is TGTGCCAGCAGCCAAGATGGGATAGCCAAAGATACGCAGTATTTT. Its translation is CASSQDGIAKDTQYF.

This clonotype appeared a few times. CDR3 coding DNA: TGTGCCTGGAGTAGTCAGGGCGATCAGCCCCAGCATTTT. Residues: CAWSSQGDQPQHF. The chain employs TRBV30 and TRBJ1-5, with D possibly matching TRBD1 (5 bases). CDR3 length: 13 residues. The ends were cut back, 2 bases at V and 5 bases at J, with 10 bases in the middle. The germline V gene encodes CDR1 GTSNPN and CDR2 SVGIG (reference sequence).

This clonotype was observed a handful of times. The gene calls are TRBV2 and TRBJ2-1; no definite D call. Deletions cut 0 bases from V and 10 bases from J, with 4 bases between. CDR1 is SNHLY, CDR2 FYNNEI, per germline. CDR3 size: 11 residues. CDR3 amino acids: CASSEAREQFF. CDR3 sequence (DNA): TGTGCCAGCAGTGAAGCGAGGGAGCAGTTCTTC.

This chain joins TRBV24-1 and TRBJ1-1; TRBD1 matches at 8 bases. Germline loops: CDR1 KGHDR, CDR2 SFDVKD. The CDR3 contains 13 residues. The trim removed 7 bases at V and 1 base at J, leaving 1 base unmatched. For the CDR3, the DNA is TGTGCCACCAGGGGGACAGGGAACACTGAAGCTTTCTTT. Its protein product is CATRGTGNTEAFF.

The table lists this clonotype with a count of one. The chain links TRBV29-1 to TRBJ2-1; weak D call: TRBD1 (6 bases). The V and J ends lost 7 bases and 2 bases respectively, with 18 bases between them. Germline V CDR1 and CDR2: SQVTM, ANQGSEA. There are 15 residues in the CDR3. As DNA, the CDR3 is TGCAGCGCTGACCCCCACAGGGCGGCCTACAATGAGCAGTTCTTC. This translates into CSADPHRAAYNEQFF.

J is TRBJ1-5 and V is TRBV5-5; TRBD1 matches at 7 bases. The CDR3 spans 13 residues. The V gene's germline CDR1 is SGHKS and CDR2 YYEKEE (reference sequence). After removal of 5 bases from V and 7 bases from J, the junction contained 6 bases not matched to a gene. The CDR3 sequence: CASSRQGQQPQHF. CDR3 DNA: TGTGCCAGCAGTAGACAGGGCCAACAGCCCCAGCATTTT. The full variable domain, completed using reference TRBV5-5 and TRBJ1-5, is DAGVTQSPTHLIKTRGQQVTLRCSPISGHKSVSWYQQVLGQGPQFIFQYYEKEERGRGNFPDRFSARQFPNYSSELNVNALLLGDSALYLCASSRQGQQPQHFGDGTRLSIL.

This chain joins TRBV5-4 and TRBJ2-1, with 11 positions matching TRBD2. This CDR3 contains 16 residues. The germline CDR1 and CDR2 sequences are SGHNT and YYREEE (reference sequence). V dropped 5 bases and J dropped 0; count of bases not matched to a gene: 4. The CDR3 bases are TGTGCCAGCAGTCCTAGCGGGGGGATCTCCTACAATGAGCAGTTCTTC. As protein: CASSPSGGISYNEQFF. Full variable domain (outside the CDR3, taken from reference TRBV5-4 and TRBJ2-1): ETGVTQSPTHLIKTRGQQVTLRCSSQSGHNTVSWYQQALGQGPQFIFQYYREEENGRGNFPPRFSGLQFPNYSSELNVNALELDDSALYLCASSPSGGISYNEQFFGPGTRLTVL.

This clonotype occurred a few times. The chain has TRBV5-1 and TRBJ2-6, with D perhaps TRBD2 (5 bases). The CDR3 runs 16 residues. CDR1 is SGHRS, CDR2 YFSETQ, per germline. The V end was cut by 0 bases, the J end by 2 bases, with 9 bases between. CDR3 sequence (DNA): TGCGCCAGCAGCTTGGAAACGGGAACTGGGGCCAACGTCCTGACTTTC. Its protein product is CASSLETGTGANVLTF.